Presented here are 20 T cell receptor beta chains from one specimen sequenced in a study of vaccination and CD4 T cells after COVID-19. TCRdb recomputed calls from the PCR reads with MiXCR, one row per CDR3 protein. The top ten hold 0.9% to 1.2% of the sample, which has 15,000 to 20,000 distinct CDR3 sequences, 50% to 65% seen once. The sample was CD4+ T cells from blood, taken after SARS-CoV-2 vaccination. The receptors come from a human donor who had recovered from COVID-19.

This clonotype was observed a handful of times. This rearrangement joins TRBV7-9 to TRBJ2-7, with D tentatively TRBD1 (5 bases). The germline V and J ends were trimmed by 4 bases and 7 bases, with 23 bases remaining between them. This CDR3 comprises 16 residues. Per the germline V gene, CDR1 is SEHNR and CDR2 is FQNEAQ (reference sequence). The CDR3 nucleotides read TGTGCCAGCAGCTCCCAGCGAGAGACAGACCGTTGGGAGCAGTACTTC. As protein: CASSSQRETDRWEQYF.

J is TRBJ2-5 and V is TRBV28; 9 bases are shared with TRBD2. V was clipped by 3 bases and J by 5 bases; unmatched bases: 4. The CDR3 is 14 amino acids. Germline CDR1 is MDHEN and CDR2 is SYDVKM. The CDR3 DNA reads as TGTGCCAGCAGTTTGGCGGGAGGGGTTGAGACCCAGTACTTC. Protein sequence: CASSLAGGVETQYF.

This chain links TRBV7-9 with TRBJ1-3; D perhaps matches TRBD1 (5 bases). Germline values: CDR1 SEHNR, CDR2 FQNEAQ (reference sequence). CDR3 length: 16 residues. The ends were cut back, 2 bases at V and 0 bases at J, with 11 bases in the middle. The DNA for the CDR3 is TGTGCCAGCAGCTTAAGTACCGACAGCTCTGGAAACACCATATATTTT. Amino acids: CASSLSTDSSGNTIYF.

The chain carries TRBV7-8 and TRBJ2-5, with D perhaps matching TRBD1 or TRBD2 (6 bases each). This CDR3 contains 16 residues. V dropped 4 bases and J dropped 4 bases, with 19 bases sitting between them. Germline values: CDR1 SGHVS, CDR2 FQNEAQ. CDR3 sequence reads: CASSSRGAQAVETQYF. The DNA for the CDR3 is TGTGCCAGCAGCTCTAGGGGGGCGCAGGCTGTAGAGACCCAGTACTTC.

The V gene is TRBV27, the J gene TRBJ2-1, with TRBD2 matching 9 bases. Germline V gives CDR1 MNHEY, CDR2 SMNVEV (reference sequence). V dropped 5 bases and J dropped 8; count of bases not matched to a gene: 16. The CDR3 contains 17 residues. CDR3 nucleotide sequence: TGTGCCAGCAGTCGAAAAGTAGCGGGAGAACCTCGGGATGAGCAGTTCTTC. Translated, it gives CASSRKVAGEPRDEQFF.

This CDR3 is CASSLQNTEAFF. The CDR3 nucleotides read TGTGCCAGCAGCTTACAGAACACTGAAGCTTTCTTT. This chain links TRBV11-2 with TRBJ1-1; D is ambiguous. Germline CDR1 and CDR2: SGHAT and FQNNGV. Trimming left V 2 bases short and J 1 base short, with 2 bases between. This CDR3 is built from 12 residues.

The chain is built from TRBV6-5 and TRBJ1-1, with a weak D call TRBD1 (5 bases). This CDR3 comprises 13 residues. V lost 2 bases to trimming and J lost 1 base, with 5 bases between them. In germline, CDR1 is MNHEY, CDR2 SVGAGI. The chain's CDR3 is CASSYTGNTEAFF. The DNA for the CDR3 is TGTGCCAGCAGTTACACAGGGAACACTGAAGCTTTCTTT.

The rearrangement joins TRBV21-1 to TRBJ2-7; TRBD1 is the table's D call and was not checked against the DNA. TRBV21-1 is classified as a pseudogene. The CDR3 is made up of 14 amino acids. CDR3 sequence reads: CASNIQGRTYEQYF. The CDR3 nucleotides read TGTGCCAGCAATATACAGGGGAGGACCTACGAGCAGTACTTC.

This clonotype was picked up a small number of times. This chain joins TRBV24-1 and TRBJ2-2; 10 bases fit TRBD1. V shed 2 bases and J 2 bases; nucleotides not matched to a gene: 4. This CDR3 has 17 amino acids. Germline CDR1 reads KGHDR; CDR2 reads SFDVKD. This chain's CDR3 is CATSDWGQGTNTGELFF. The CDR3 bases are TGTGCCACCAGTGATTGGGGACAGGGGACCAACACCGGGGAGCTGTTTTTT.

The chain joins TRBV6-1 to TRBJ2-1, with D hard to call. Trimming pared 3 bases from V and 6 bases from J, leaving 9 bases between. Germline V gene data show CDR1 as MNHNS and CDR2 as SASEGT. The CDR3 totals 13 residues. The CDR3 region is CASSEFWFNEQFF. CDR3 DNA: TGTGCCAGCAGTGAGTTTTGGTTCAATGAGCAGTTCTTC.

The sample holds a few counts of this clonotype. The V call is TRBV7-9, the J call TRBJ2-3, with D hard to call. The CDR3 spans 15 residues. The ends were cut back, 3 bases at V and 1 base at J, with 11 bases in the middle. CDR1 and CDR2 (germline): SEHNR, FQNEAQ (reference sequence). The CDR3, as DNA: TGTGCCAGCAGCTTCGCCGGGTCCCGCACAGATACGCAGTATTTT. It yields the protein CASSFAGSRTDTQYF.

The V gene is TRBV20-1, the J gene TRBJ2-5; no reliable D call. The CDR3 covers 13 residues. Germline-derived CDR1 and CDR2 are DFQATT and SNEGSKA (reference sequence). The V and J ends lost 0 bases and 5 bases respectively, with 10 bases between them. CDR3: CSARDWRQETQYF. The CDR3 DNA reads TGCAGTGCTAGAGACTGGCGGCAGGAGACCCAGTACTTC.

The V gene is TRBV28, the J gene TRBJ1-5, with no clear D. This CDR3 has 16 residues. V lost 7 bases, J lost 7 bases, and 23 bases lay in between. Germline-derived CDR1 and CDR2 are MDHEN and SYDVKM. CDR3 amino acids: CASIPPGAGSGQPQHF. The CDR3 nucleotides read TGTGCCAGCATTCCCCCGGGTGCCGGATCGGGCCAGCCCCAGCATTTT.

This rearrangement joins TRBV9 to TRBJ2-1, with 13 bases aligning to TRBD2. Germline V gene sequence: CDR1 SGDLS, CDR2 YYNGEE. V lost 2 bases to trimming and J lost 4 bases; unmatched junction nucleotides: 0. The CDR3 is made up of 15 amino acids. CDR3 amino acids: CASSVGLAGYNEQFF. The CDR3 DNA reads TGTGCCAGCAGCGTGGGACTAGCGGGGTACAATGAGCAGTTCTTC.

The chain combines TRBV30 with TRBJ2-3; D is uncertain. Trimming took 3 bases from V and 8 from J, leaving 12 bases between them. The CDR3 loop spans 12 amino acids. CDR1 and CDR2 from the germline V gene are GTSNPN and SVGIG (reference sequence). The CDR3 sequence: CAWSPVGRTQYF. In nucleotides, the CDR3 is TGTGCCTGGAGCCCAGTTGGTCGTACGCAGTATTTT.

The rearrangement joins TRBV9 to TRBJ2-5, with TRBD2 identical over 9 bases. CDR1 and CDR2 from the germline V gene are SGDLS and YYNGEE. The CDR3 has 15 amino acids. V lost 0 bases to trimming and J lost 3 bases; unmatched junction nucleotides: 3. The CDR3 coding sequence is TGTGCCAGCAGCGTAGACGCTAGCGGGAAAGAGACCCAGTACTTC. It is translated as CASSVDASGKETQYF. The variable domain in full, with the rest retrieved from reference TRBV9 and TRBJ2-5, is DSGVTQTPKHLITATGQRVTLRCSPRSGDLSVYWYQQSLDQGLQFLIQYYNGEERAKGNILERFSAQQFPDLHSELNLSSLELGDSALYFCASSVDASGKETQYFGPGTRLLVL.

This CDR3 reads CASRRGQTQGYEQYF. The CDR3 bases are TGTGCCAGCAGAAGAGGACAGACTCAGGGCTACGAGCAGTACTTC. V and J are TRBV27 and TRBJ2-7, with TRBD1 as a possible D gene (6 bases). The germline V gene has CDR1 MNHEY and CDR2 SMNVEV (reference sequence). Trimming stripped 6 bases from V and 3 bases from J, with 18 bases between. This CDR3 comprises 15 residues.

The CDR3: CASRNSGVSYNEQFF. CDR3 sequence (DNA): TGTGCCAGCAGGAATAGCGGGGTTTCCTACAATGAGCAGTTCTTC. The chain employs TRBV28 and TRBJ2-1; 8 positions agree with TRBD2. V was pared by 6 bases and J by 1 base, with 5 bases of the junction left unmatched. Germline V gives CDR1 MDHEN, CDR2 SYDVKM. This CDR3 contains 15 residues.

In this sample, this clonotype turned up a few times. The chain employs TRBV19 and TRBJ1-2; D unresolved. The CDR3 contains 13 residues. Per germline, CDR1 LNHDA and CDR2 SQIVND (reference sequence). Trimming left V 3 bases short and J 6 bases short, with 11 bases between. CDR3 nucleotides: TGTGCCAGTAGTATCTTCTTCGGGGATGGCTACACCTTC. Translating it yields CASSIFFGDGYTF. Filled out from reference TRBV19 and TRBJ1-2, the complete variable domain reads DGGITQSPKYLFRKEGQNVTLSCEQNLNHDAMYWYRQDPGQGLRLIYYSQIVNDFQKGDIAEGYSVSREKKESFPLTVTSAQKNPTAFYLCASSIFFGDGYTFGSGTRLTVV.

This sequence joins TRBV20-1 and TRBJ2-1; a weak D match, TRBD2 (6 bases). The CDR3 runs to 12 residues. CDR1 DFQATT and CDR2 SNEGSKA come from the germline V gene (reference sequence). Trimming took off 6 bases at V and 10 bases at J, with 16 bases between the two ends. The CDR3 nucleotides are TGCAGTGCAACTCGGGGGATCGGGGAGCAGTTCTTC. This translates into CSATRGIGEQFF.